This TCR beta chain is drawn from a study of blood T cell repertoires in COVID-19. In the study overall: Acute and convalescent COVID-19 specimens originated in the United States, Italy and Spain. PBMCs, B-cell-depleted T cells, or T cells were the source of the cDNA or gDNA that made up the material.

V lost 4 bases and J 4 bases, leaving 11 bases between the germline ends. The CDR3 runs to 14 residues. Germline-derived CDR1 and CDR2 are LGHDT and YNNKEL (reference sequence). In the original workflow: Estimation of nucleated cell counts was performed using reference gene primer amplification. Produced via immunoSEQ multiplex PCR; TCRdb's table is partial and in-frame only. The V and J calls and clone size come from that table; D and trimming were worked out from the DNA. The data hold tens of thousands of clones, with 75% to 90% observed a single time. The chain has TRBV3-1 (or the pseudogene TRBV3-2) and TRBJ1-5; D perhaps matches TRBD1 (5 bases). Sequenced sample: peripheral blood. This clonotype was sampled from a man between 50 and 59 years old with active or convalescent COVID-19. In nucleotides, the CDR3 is TGTGCCAGCAGCCGGGACTTGGGTAATCAGCCCCAGCATTTT. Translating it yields CASSRDLGNQPQHF.